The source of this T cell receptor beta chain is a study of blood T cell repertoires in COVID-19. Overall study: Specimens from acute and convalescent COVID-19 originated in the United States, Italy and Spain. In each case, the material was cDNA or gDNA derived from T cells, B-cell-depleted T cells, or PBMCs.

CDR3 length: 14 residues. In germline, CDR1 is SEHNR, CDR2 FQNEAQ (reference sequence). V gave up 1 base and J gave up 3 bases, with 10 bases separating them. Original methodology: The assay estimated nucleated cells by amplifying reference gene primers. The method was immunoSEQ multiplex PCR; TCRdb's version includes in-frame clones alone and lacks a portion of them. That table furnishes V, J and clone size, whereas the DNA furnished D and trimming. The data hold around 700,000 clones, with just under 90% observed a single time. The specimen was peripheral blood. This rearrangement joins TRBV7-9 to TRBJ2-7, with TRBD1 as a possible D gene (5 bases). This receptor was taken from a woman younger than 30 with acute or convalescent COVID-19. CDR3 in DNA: TGTGCCAGCAGCTTAGTGGCGACAGACTACGAGCAGTACTTC. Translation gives CASSLVATDYEQYF.